This T cell receptor beta chain was retrieved from a study of blood T cell repertoires in COVID-19. Looking at the study overall: Acute-phase and convalescent COVID-19 samples originated in the United States, Italy and Spain. PBMCs, B-cell-depleted T cells, or T cells were the source of the cDNA or gDNA that made up the material.

The table lists this clone with a count of one. Trimming cost V 0 bases and J 2 bases; bases outside gene matches: 5. The CDR3 contains 16 residues. Germline loops: CDR1 LGHDT, CDR2 YNNKEL (reference sequence). The protocol was immunoSEQ multiplex PCR, while the TCRdb copy is restricted to in-frame clones and leaves out a portion. Found here are about 670,000 clones, 75% to 90% of them singletons; the top ten hold about 0.26%. This sequence originates from a woman between 18 and 29 years old with acute or convalescent COVID-19. Sequenced input: peripheral blood. This chain joins TRBV3-1 (or the pseudogene TRBV3-2) and TRBJ2-3; 7 bases fit TRBD2. The CDR3 sequence: CASSQDWGGNTDTQYF. The CDR3 region has the DNA TGTGCCAGCAGCCAAGATTGGGGGGGAAACACAGATACGCAGTATTTT.